The rows below give T cell receptor beta chains drawn from one sample of a study of blood T cell repertoires in COVID-19. Sequencing used immunoSEQ multiplex PCR; TCRdb keeps in-frame clones, though not all of them. The sample shows under 350,000 clones, 70% to 90% of them seen only once. The source material was PBMCs or T cells enriched from blood (not recorded which). These receptors all stem from a young man who had recovered from COVID-19. Both conserved end residues are part of each CDR3. D genes are given only for firm matches. Not all rows give a size; the values are once, few, many and, for expanded clones, a class.

CDR3aa,CDR3nt,v_gene,d_gene,abundance,j_gene
CASSIRGQVNQPQHF,TGTGCCAGTAGTATCAGGGGCCAGGTCAATCAGCCCCAGCATTTT,TRBV19,NA,NA,TRBJ1-5
CASRSGGGQAEAFF,TGCGCCAGCCGGTCCGGGGGGGGGCAGGCTGAAGCTTTCTTT,TRBV4-1,NA,once,TRBJ1-1
CATSRERAGGPLATQYF,TGTGCCACCAGCAGAGAACGAGCGGGAGGGCCACTTGCGACCCAGTACTTC,TRBV15,TRBD2,NA,TRBJ2-5
CSVGTTTGVFYEQYF,TGCAGCGTTGGGACCACGACAGGGGTTTTTTACGAGCAGTACTTC,TRBV29-1,TRBD1,NA,TRBJ2-7
CASSPGGQGYTF,TGTGCCAGCAGCCCAGGTGGGCAGGGCTACACCTTC,TRBV3-1/TRBV3-2,NA,NA,TRBJ1-2
CASSGIRYEQYF,TGTGCCAGCAGCGGGATCCGATACGAGCAGTACTTC,TRBV6-5,NA,NA,TRBJ2-7
CASSLGQRSYEQYF,TGCGCCAGCAGCTTGGGTCAGCGGTCCTACGAGCAGTACTTC,TRBV5-1,NA,NA,TRBJ2-7
CASSATGGPSGYTF,TGTGCCAGCAGCGCAACAGGGGGGCCTAGCGGCTACACCTTC,TRBV9,TRBD1,NA,TRBJ1-2
CASSEEPGGGLETQYF,TGTGCCAGCAGTGAAGAGCCTGGAGGGGGCCTGGAGACCCAGTACTTC,TRBV6-4,NA,once,TRBJ2-5
CASLAGGSTDTQYF,TGTGCCAGTTTAGCGGGGGGGAGCACAGATACGCAGTATTTT,TRBV7-9,TRBD2,NA,TRBJ2-3
CASSQTGSNEQFF,TGCGCCAGCAGCCAGACTGGGAGTAATGAGCAGTTCTTC,TRBV4-1,NA,NA,TRBJ2-1
CASSGLTGGLTDTQYF,TGTGCCAGCTCAGGATTGACAGGGGGCCTCACAGATACGCAGTATTTT,TRBV18,TRBD1,NA,TRBJ2-3
CAWRSGGVRNISPLHF,TGTGCCTGGAGGTCGGGGGGGGTTCGGAACATTTCACCCCTCCACTTT,TRBV30,NA,NA,TRBJ1-6
CASSSTSFSEETQYF,TGTGCCAGCAGCTCGACTAGCTTTTCAGAAGAGACCCAGTACTTC,TRBV5-8,TRBD2,NA,TRBJ2-5
CAWIDTLDTEAFF,TGTGCCTGGATCGACACTTTGGACACTGAAGCTTTCTTT,TRBV30,NA,NA,TRBJ1-1
CATSDSSSETYEQYF,TGTGCCACCAGTGACTCCTCTAGCGAGACCTACGAGCAGTACTTC,TRBV24-1,NA,NA,TRBJ2-7
CASSLVGAGSGEQYF,TGTGCCAGCAGCTTAGTAGGCGCAGGGTCTGGCGAGCAGTACTTC,TRBV7-9,NA,NA,TRBJ2-7
CASSYSQGDGYTF,TGTGCCAGCAGCTACTCCCAGGGTGACGGCTACACCTTC,TRBV3-1/TRBV3-2,NA,NA,TRBJ1-2
CASSHNDRDGYTF,TGTGCCAGCAGCCACAACGACAGGGACGGCTACACCTTC,TRBV3-1/TRBV3-2,TRBD1,once,TRBJ1-2
CASSLRPQGANEQYF,TGTGCCAGCAGCTTAAGGCCACAGGGGGCCAACGAGCAGTACTTC,TRBV11-2,TRBD1,NA,TRBJ2-7
CASSEKGLKLTNEQFF,TGTGCCAGCAGTGAAAAGGGACTCAAACTCACCAATGAGCAGTTCTTC,TRBV6-1,NA,NA,TRBJ2-1
CASSWDRNTEAFF,TGTGCCAGCAGTTGGGACAGGAACACTGAAGCTTTCTTT,TRBV11-1,TRBD1,NA,TRBJ1-1
CASSHILSGTGHTGELFF,TGTGCCAGCAGCCATATTCTCTCCGGGACAGGGCATACCGGGGAGCTGTTTTTT,TRBV3-1/TRBV3-2,TRBD1,NA,TRBJ2-2
CASSMYRDQPQHF,TGTGCCAGTAGTATGTACAGGGATCAGCCCCAGCATTTT,TRBV19,NA,NA,TRBJ1-5
CATSARTLNTGELFF,TGTGCCACCAGTGCCCGGACACTGAACACCGGGGAGCTGTTTTTT,TRBV24-1,NA,NA,TRBJ2-2
CASSFPSLAGGPYEQYF,TGCGCCAGCAGCTTTCCTTCACTAGCGGGGGGGCCCTACGAGCAGTACTTC,TRBV5-1,TRBD2,NA,TRBJ2-7
CATSDWTGSGEQYF,TGTGCCACCAGTGACTGGACAGGGTCCGGCGAGCAGTACTTC,TRBV24-1,TRBD1,NA,TRBJ2-7
CASPLGAGELFF,TGTGCCTCCCCGCTAGGGGCCGGGGAGCTGTTTTTT,TRBV12-3/TRBV12-4,NA,NA,TRBJ2-2
CASRRDSYNEQFF,TGTGCCAGCAGGAGGGACTCCTACAATGAGCAGTTCTTC,TRBV12-3/TRBV12-4,NA,NA,TRBJ2-1
CASSIQGSGANVLTF,TGTGCCAGTAGTATCCAGGGCTCTGGGGCCAACGTCCTGACTTTC,TRBV19,NA,once,TRBJ2-6
CASSQVVTPNTGELFF,TGTGCCAGCAGCCAAGTAGTGACACCGAACACCGGGGAGCTGTTTTTT,TRBV3-1/TRBV3-2,NA,NA,TRBJ2-2
CATSDLRTSGSTDTQYF,TGTGCCACCAGTGATCTTCGGACTAGCGGGAGCACAGATACGCAGTATTTT,TRBV24-1,TRBD2,once,TRBJ2-3
CASSSIGDSNQPQHF,TGTGCCAGTAGTTCGATCGGGGATAGCAATCAGCCCCAGCATTTT,TRBV19,NA,NA,TRBJ1-5
CASSLAPVVSHSSGANVLTF,TGCGCCAGCAGCTTGGCCCCAGTGGTTTCCCACAGCTCTGGGGCCAACGTCCTGACTTTC,TRBV5-1,NA,NA,TRBJ2-6
CATMGGGGGTDTQYF,TGTGCCACCATGGGGGGGGGAGGTGGCACAGATACGCAGTATTTT,TRBV24-1,TRBD2,NA,TRBJ2-3